This T cell receptor beta chain is drawn from a study of T cells in Graves' hyperthyroidism and ophthalmopathy. Per germline, CDR1 SGHTA and CDR2 FQGNSA. This CDR3 has 19 amino acids. V dropped 3 bases and J dropped 0 bases, with 18 bases sitting between them. Template material for amplifying TCR beta CDR3 regions consisted of RNA transcripts. TCR CDR3 underwent first-round RT-PCR with the HTBI primer set. One entry per CDR3 protein, called by TCRdb with MiXCR from the multiplex PCR reads. Seen here are nearly 750,000 distinct CDR3 sequences, just over 35% observed once, and the top ten hold less than 35%. Graves' hyperthyroidism was deemed stable absent ophthalmopathy progression within 18 months. Diagnoses rested on clinical symptoms, serum thyroxine and TRAb, thyroid ultrasound and orbital computed tomography.

This rearrangement joins TRBV7-2 to TRBJ2-6, with unresolved D. This clonotype originated in a woman between 40 and 50 years old with Graves' hyperthyroidism. Specimen: blood. CDR3 nucleotide sequence: TGTGCCAGCAGCTTTAAACACGGGCCCGTCTACTCTGGGGCCAACGTCCTGACTTTC. This codes for CASSFKHGPVYSGANVLTF.